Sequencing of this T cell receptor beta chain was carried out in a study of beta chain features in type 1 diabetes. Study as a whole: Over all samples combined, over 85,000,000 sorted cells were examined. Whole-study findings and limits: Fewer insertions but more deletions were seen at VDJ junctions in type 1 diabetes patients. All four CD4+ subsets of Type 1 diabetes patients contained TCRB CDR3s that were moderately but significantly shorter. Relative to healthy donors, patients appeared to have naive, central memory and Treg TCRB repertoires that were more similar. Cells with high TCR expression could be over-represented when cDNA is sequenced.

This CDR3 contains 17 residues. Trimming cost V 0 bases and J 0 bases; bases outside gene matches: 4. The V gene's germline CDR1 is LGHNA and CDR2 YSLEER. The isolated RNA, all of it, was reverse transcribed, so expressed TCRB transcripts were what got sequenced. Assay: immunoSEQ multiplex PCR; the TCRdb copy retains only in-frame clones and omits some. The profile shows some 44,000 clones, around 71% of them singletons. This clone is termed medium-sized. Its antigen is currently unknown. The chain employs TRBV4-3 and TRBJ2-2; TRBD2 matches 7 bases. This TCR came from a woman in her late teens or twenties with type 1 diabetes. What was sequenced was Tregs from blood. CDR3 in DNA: TGCGCCAGCAGCCAAGACTTTCTAGCGGCGAACACCGGGGAGCTGTTTTTT. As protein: CASSQDFLAANTGELFF.